There are a few counts of the clone carrying this T cell receptor (beta chain). This sample stems from a study of identical twins. TCRdb reanalysed the 5' RACE reads using MiXCR and keeps one entry per CDR3 protein. There are about 790,000 distinct CDR3 sequences in the sample; about 20% occur only once, and approximately 14% lies in the top ten. The V and J ends lost 3 bases and 5 bases, in that order; junction bases with no gene match: 6. CDR3 size: 14 residues. Germline-derived CDR1 and CDR2 are DFQATT and SNEGSKA (reference sequence). This sample was shared with a second study, whose subject was T cells expressing NK-cell markers.

The receptor was isolated from a woman under 30 in good health. The chain carries TRBV20-1 and TRBJ2-2, with 7 bases fitting TRBD2. The material sequenced was PBMCs. For the CDR3, the DNA is TGCAGTGCTAGTTGGCGGGAGAAAACCGGGGAGCTGTTTTTT. Amino acid sequence: CSASWREKTGELFF.